This TCR beta chain appears in the sequencing data of a study of T cells in Graves' hyperthyroidism and ophthalmopathy. Overall study findings and caveats: Ophthalmopathy was told apart from stable hyperthyroidism by a 13 V-J model. Ophthalmopathy was model-predicted a median roughly six months pre-onset.

Deletions cut 0 bases from V and 9 bases from J, with 11 bases between. The CDR3 sequence is 13 residues long. Per the germline V gene, CDR1 is LGHDT and CDR2 is YNNKEL (reference sequence). In this sample, this clonotype turned up many times. Antigen: not known. Amplified TCR beta CDR3 regions derived from RNA transcripts. Carried out on the TCR CDR3, a first-round RT-PCR used the HTBI primer set. TCRdb redid the calling of the multiplex PCR reads with MiXCR, one entry per CDR3 protein. The sample has some 360,000 distinct CDR3 sequences, less than 20% seen once. The chain is built from TRBV3-1 and TRBJ1-1; D is possibly TRBD1 (6 bases). This receptor was identified in a woman aged 40 to 49 with Graves' ophthalmopathy. Sequenced: blood. Here the CDR3 DNA reads TGTGCCAGCAGCCAAGATCTGGACAGTAAAGCTTTCTTT. This encodes CASSQDLDSKAFF.